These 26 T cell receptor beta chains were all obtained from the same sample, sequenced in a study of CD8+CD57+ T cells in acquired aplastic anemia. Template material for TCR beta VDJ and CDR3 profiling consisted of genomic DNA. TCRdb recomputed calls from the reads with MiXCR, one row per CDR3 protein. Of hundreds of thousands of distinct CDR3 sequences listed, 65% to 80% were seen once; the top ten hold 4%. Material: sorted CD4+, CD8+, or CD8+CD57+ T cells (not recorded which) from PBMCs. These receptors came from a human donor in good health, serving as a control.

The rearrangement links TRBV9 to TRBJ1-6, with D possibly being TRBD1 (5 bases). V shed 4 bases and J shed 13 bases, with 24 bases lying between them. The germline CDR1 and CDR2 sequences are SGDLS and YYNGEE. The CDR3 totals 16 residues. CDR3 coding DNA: TGTGCCAGCAGCTTGGCAAGGAACAGGAGTAGGCGCCCCCTCCACTTT. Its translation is CASSLARNRSRRPLHF.

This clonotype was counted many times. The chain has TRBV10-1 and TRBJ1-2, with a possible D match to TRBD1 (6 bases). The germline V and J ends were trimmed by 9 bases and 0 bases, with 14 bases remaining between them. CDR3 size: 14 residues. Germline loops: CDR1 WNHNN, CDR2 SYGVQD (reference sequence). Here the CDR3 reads CASTLDRSNYGYTF. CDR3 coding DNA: TGCGCCAGTACCCTAGACAGGTCTAACTATGGCTACACCTTC.

The CDR3 sequence is CATSGTSGGDTDTQYF. Here the CDR3 DNA reads TGTGCCACCAGTGGGACTAGCGGGGGGGACACAGATACGCAGTATTTT. V gene TRBV24-1 combines with J gene TRBJ2-3, with 15 nucleotides matching TRBD2. The CDR3 has 16 amino acids. V shed 5 bases, J shed 2 bases, and the junction held 1 base outside the gene matches. Germline V gene sequence: CDR1 KGHDR, CDR2 SFDVKD.

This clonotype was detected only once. CDR3 sequence (DNA): TGTGCCAGCAGACGGAAGAGGGGCACAGATACGCAGTATTTT. This gives the protein CASRRKRGTDTQYF. The J gene is TRBJ2-3, the V gene TRBV5-6; weak D call: TRBD2 (5 bases). Per germline, CDR1 SGHDT and CDR2 YYEEEE. This CDR3 is 14 amino acids long. V was clipped by 5 bases and J by 1 base, with 11 bases between them.

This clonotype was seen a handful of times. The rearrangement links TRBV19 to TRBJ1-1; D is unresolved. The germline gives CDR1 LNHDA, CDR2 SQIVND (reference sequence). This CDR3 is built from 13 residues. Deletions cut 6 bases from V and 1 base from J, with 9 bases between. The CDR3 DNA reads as TGTGCCAGTAGAGGAACAGAGAACACTGAAGCTTTCTTT. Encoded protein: CASRGTENTEAFF.

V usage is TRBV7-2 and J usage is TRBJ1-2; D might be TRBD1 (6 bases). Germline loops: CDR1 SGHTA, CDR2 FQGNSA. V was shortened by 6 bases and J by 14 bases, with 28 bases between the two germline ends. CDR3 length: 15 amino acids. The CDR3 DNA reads TGTGCCAGCAGGTTTGGGGGCGGTCAGCCCCAGCATTTTACCTTC. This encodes CASRFGGGQPQHFTF.

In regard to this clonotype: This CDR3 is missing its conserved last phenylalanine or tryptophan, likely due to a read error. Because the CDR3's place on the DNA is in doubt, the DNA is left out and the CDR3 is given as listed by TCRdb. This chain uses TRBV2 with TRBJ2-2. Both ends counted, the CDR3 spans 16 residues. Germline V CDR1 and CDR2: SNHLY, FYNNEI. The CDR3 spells CASSLVPVPNTGELFG.

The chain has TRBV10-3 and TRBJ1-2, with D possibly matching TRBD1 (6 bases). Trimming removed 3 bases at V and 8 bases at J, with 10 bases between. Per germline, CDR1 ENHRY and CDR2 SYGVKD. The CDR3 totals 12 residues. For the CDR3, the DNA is TGTGCCATCAGTGATGGGGGCCGAGGCTACACCTTC. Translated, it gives CAISDGGRGYTF.

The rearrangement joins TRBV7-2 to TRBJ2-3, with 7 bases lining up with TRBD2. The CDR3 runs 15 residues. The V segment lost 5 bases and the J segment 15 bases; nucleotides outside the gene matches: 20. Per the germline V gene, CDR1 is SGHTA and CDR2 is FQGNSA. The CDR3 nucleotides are TGTGCCAGCAGCCGAAACGCGGCGGCGGGAGATAAGTCATATTTT. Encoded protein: CASSRNAAAGDKSYF.

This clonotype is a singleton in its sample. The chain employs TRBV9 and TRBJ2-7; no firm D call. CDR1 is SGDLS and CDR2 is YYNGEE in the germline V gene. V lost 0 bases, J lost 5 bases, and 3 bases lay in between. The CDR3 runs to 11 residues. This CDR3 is CASSVVNEQYF. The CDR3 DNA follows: TGTGCCAGCAGCGTAGTGAACGAGCAGTACTTC.

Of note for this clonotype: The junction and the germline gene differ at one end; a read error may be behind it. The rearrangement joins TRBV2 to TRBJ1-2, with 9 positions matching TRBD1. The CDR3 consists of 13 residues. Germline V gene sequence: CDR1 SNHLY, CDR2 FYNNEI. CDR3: CASIMGQGGSYSF. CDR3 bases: TGTGCCAGCATCATGGGACAGGGCGGTAGCTACTCCTTC.

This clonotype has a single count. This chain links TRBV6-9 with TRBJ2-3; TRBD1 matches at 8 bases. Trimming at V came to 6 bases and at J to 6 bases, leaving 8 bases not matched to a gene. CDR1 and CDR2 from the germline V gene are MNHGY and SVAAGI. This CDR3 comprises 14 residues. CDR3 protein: CASSRDRSLDTQYF. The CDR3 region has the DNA TGTGCCAGCAGCCGGGACAGGAGCTTGGATACGCAGTATTTT.

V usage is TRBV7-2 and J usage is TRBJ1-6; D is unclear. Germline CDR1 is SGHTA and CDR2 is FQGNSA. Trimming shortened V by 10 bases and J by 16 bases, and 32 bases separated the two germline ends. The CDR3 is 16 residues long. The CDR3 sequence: CATGLGKSNQPSHLHF. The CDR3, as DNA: TGTGCCACCGGCCTAGGGAAAAGCAATCAGCCCTCGCATCTCCACTTT.

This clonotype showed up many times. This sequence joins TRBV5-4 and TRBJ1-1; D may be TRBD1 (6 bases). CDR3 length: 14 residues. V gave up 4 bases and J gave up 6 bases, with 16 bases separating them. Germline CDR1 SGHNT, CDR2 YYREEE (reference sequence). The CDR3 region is CASSNLGGSAEAFF. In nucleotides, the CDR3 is TGTGCCAGCAGCAACCTGGGGGGCAGCGCTGAAGCTTTCTTT.

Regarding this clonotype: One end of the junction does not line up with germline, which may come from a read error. This chain's CDR3 is CASSPAGCLEQYF. The CDR3 DNA reads as TGCGCCAGCAGCCCGGCCGGGTGCCTGGAGCAGTACTTC. This rearrangement joins TRBV7-2 to TRBJ2-7; D ambiguous. CDR1 and CDR2 (germline): SGHTA, FQGNSA. The CDR3 is 13 amino acids.

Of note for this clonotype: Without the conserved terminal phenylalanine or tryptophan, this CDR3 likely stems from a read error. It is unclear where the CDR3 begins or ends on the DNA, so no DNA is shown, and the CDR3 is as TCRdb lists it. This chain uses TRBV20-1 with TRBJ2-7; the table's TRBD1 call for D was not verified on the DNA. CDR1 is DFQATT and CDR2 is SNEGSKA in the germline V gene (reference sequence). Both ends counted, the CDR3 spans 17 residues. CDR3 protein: CSASGGSYNKQFFEPCL.

CDR3 protein: CASSLLRTTSNQPQHF. CDR3 DNA sequence: TGTGCCAGCAGCCTGCTTAGAACAACTAGCAATCAGCCCCAGCATTTT. The V gene is TRBV12-3 or TRBV12-4, the J gene TRBJ1-5; D unresolved. Trimming removed 6 bases at V and 0 bases at J, with 15 bases between. This CDR3 has 16 residues.

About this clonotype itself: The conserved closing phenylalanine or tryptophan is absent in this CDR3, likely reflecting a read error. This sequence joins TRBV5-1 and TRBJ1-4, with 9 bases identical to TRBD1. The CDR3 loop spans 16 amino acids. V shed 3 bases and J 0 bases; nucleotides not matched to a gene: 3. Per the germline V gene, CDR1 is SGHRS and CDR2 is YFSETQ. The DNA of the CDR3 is TGCGCCAGCAGCTCCCGGACAGGGGCAACTAATGAAAAACTGTTTTTG. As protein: CASSSRTGATNEKLFL.

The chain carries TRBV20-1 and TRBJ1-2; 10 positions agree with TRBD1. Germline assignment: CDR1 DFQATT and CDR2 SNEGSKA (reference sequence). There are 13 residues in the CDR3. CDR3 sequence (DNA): TGCAGCGCAGAACGGGGACAGGGGAATGGCTACACCTTC. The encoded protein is CSAERGQGNGYTF.

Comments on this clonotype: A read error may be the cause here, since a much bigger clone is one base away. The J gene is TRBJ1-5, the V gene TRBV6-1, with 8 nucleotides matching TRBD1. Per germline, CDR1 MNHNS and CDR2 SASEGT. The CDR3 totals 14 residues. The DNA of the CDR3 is TGTGCCACCGCAACAGGGGGAAGCAATCAGCCCCAGCGTTTT. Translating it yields CATATGGSNQPQRF.

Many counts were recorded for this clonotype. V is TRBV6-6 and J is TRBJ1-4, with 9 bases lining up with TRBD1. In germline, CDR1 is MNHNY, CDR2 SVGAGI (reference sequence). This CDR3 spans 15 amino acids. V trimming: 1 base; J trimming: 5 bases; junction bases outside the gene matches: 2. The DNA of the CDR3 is TGTGCCAGCAGTTACTGGGGGACAGGGAATGAAAAACTGTTTTTT. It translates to CASSYWGTGNEKLFF.

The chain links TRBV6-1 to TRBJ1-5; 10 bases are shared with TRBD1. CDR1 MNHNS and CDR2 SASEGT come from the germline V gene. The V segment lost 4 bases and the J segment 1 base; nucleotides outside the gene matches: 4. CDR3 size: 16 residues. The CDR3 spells CASSGDRGLSNQPQHF. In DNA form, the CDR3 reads TGTGCCAGCAGTGGGGACAGGGGATTGAGCAATCAGCCCCAGCATTTT.

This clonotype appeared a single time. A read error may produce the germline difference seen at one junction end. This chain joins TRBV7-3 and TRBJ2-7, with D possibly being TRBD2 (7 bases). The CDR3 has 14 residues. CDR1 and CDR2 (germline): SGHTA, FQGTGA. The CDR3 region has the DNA TGCGCCAGCAGCCCTACCCGGGGGGCGAGCGGGGAGGACTTC. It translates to CASSPTRGASGEDF.

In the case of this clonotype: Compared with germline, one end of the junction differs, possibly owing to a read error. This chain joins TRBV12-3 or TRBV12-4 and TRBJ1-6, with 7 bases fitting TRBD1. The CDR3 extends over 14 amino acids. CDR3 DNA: TGCGCCAGCCGGGACGGGACAGAAAATTCACCCCTCCACTTT. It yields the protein CASRDGTENSPLHF.

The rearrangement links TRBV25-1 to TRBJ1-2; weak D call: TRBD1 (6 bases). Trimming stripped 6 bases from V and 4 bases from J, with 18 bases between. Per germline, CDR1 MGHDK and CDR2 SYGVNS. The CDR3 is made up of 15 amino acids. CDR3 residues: CASSPTGPSRYGYTF. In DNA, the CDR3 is TGTGCCAGCAGCCCCACAGGGCCCAGCCGCTATGGCTACACCTTC.

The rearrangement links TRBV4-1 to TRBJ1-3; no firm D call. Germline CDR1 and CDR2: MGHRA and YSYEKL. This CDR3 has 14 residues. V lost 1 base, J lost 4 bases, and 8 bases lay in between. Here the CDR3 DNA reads TGCGCCAGCAGCCAAGGGCTGCGCGGAAACACCATATATTTT. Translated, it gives CASSQGLRGNTIYF.